The 13 T cell receptor beta chains below come from one sample, sequenced in a study of cytomegalovirus exposure and HLA in healthy donors. PCR employed 60 Vbeta and 13 Jbeta primers. Profiled with immunoSEQ multiplex PCR; TCRdb holds only in-frame clones, not every one. The sample consists of about 140,000 clones, approximately 9% of them appearing once. The sample consisted of PBMCs. These receptors were obtained from a male donor in good health and CMV-seronegative.

In this sample, this clone turned up a few times. V and J are TRBV27 and TRBJ1-2, with D perhaps matching TRBD1 (5 bases). Germline V CDR1 and CDR2: MNHEY, SMNVEV (reference sequence). Trimming removed 4 bases from V and 8 bases from J, with 23 bases in between. This CDR3 is built from 16 residues. The CDR3 sequence is CASSSLAGNIKVGYTF. As DNA, the CDR3 is TGTGCCAGCAGTTCCCTGGCAGGGAATATAAAGGTGGGCTACACCTTC.

This clone has more than one count but fewer than ten. The rearrangement joins TRBV5-4 to TRBJ1-4; 11 bases are a match to TRBD1. The CDR3 has 15 amino acids. V trimming: 1 base; J trimming: 7 bases; junction bases outside the gene matches: 3. Germline V CDR1 and CDR2: SGHNT, YYREEE (reference sequence). CDR3 DNA sequence: TGTGCCAGCAGCTTGAGGGGACAGGGGGGTGAAAAACTGTTTTTT. It encodes CASSLRGQGGEKLFF.

This clone has more than one count but fewer than ten. The chain carries TRBV19 and TRBJ2-1; D is unresolved. V lost 1 base and J 9 bases, leaving 16 bases between the germline ends. The germline V gene has CDR1 LNHDA and CDR2 SQIVND (reference sequence). The CDR3 runs 15 residues. The CDR3 nucleotides are TGTGCCAGTAGTATAGGGGTTAGGCTAGGTAGTGAGCAGTTCTTC. Amino acids: CASSIGVRLGSEQFF.

The chain links TRBV29-1 to TRBJ1-1; D perhaps matches TRBD1 (6 bases). CDR1 is SQVTM, CDR2 ANQGSEA, per germline. Trimming left V 1 base short and J 6 bases short, with 15 bases between. The CDR3 runs 14 residues. The CDR3 coding sequence is TGCAGCGTTGAAGCGGGCAGGGGAAGGGCTGAAGCTTTCTTT. This sequence encodes CSVEAGRGRAEAFF. Based on the CDR3 plus reference TRBV29-1 and TRBJ1-1, the full variable domain is SAVISQKPSRDICQRGTSLTIQCQVDSQVTMMFWYRQQPGQSLTLIATANQGSEATYESGFVIDKFPISRPNLTFSTLTVSNMSPEDSSIYLCSVEAGRGRAEAFFGQGTRLTVV.

This chain joins TRBV19 and TRBJ2-1; TRBD2 matches 7 bases. The CDR3 has 15 amino acids. Trimming removed 7 bases from V and 2 bases from J; junction bases left unmatched: 8. The germline V gene has CDR1 LNHDA and CDR2 SQIVND (reference sequence). DNA of the CDR3: TGTGCCAGTAAAGTAGGCGGGAGCGCCTACAATGAGCAGTTCTTC. Its protein product is CASKVGGSAYNEQFF. The variable domain in full, completed from reference TRBV19 and TRBJ2-1, reads DGGITQSPKYLFRKEGQNVTLSCEQNLNHDAMYWYRQDPGQGLRLIYYSQIVNDFQKGDIAEGYSVSREKKESFPLTVTSAQKNPTAFYLCASKVGGSAYNEQFFGPGTRLTVL.

This clone was seen a handful of times. The chain joins TRBV7-2 to TRBJ2-7; 10 bases match TRBD2. There are 15 residues in the CDR3. Germline CDR1 and CDR2: SGHTA and FQGNSA. V was pared by 8 bases and J by 1 base, with 8 bases of the junction left unmatched. CDR3: CASGFELAGSYEQYF. For the CDR3, the DNA is TGTGCCAGCGGATTTGAACTAGCGGGGTCCTACGAGCAGTACTTC.

This clone has only a few counts. This chain links TRBV28 with TRBJ1-1, with 7 bases fitting TRBD1. CDR1 and CDR2 from the germline V gene are MDHEN and SYDVKM. The CDR3 has 15 amino acids. The trim removed 7 bases at V and 7 bases at J, leaving 15 bases unmatched. The CDR3 spells CASMLLRGQLGEAFF. In DNA, the CDR3 is TGTGCCAGCATGCTCTTAAGGGGGCAGTTGGGTGAAGCTTTCTTT.

This clone was counted between two and nine times. The gene calls are TRBV28 and TRBJ1-3; D is uncertain. Trimming stripped 6 bases from V and 0 bases from J, with 3 bases between. The CDR3 runs 12 residues. CDR1 is MDHEN, CDR2 SYDVKM, per germline. CDR3 nucleotide sequence: TGTGCCAGCAGCCGCTCTGGAAACACCATATATTTT. Its translation: CASSRSGNTIYF.

This clone has just a few counts. The genes are TRBV12-5 and TRBJ2-1; the D gene is possibly TRBD2 (7 bases). CDR1 LGHNT and CDR2 FRNRAP come from the germline V gene. The CDR3 has 16 amino acids. Trimming took 7 bases from V and 5 from J, leaving 21 bases between them. CDR3 nucleotide sequence: TGTGCTAGTGCCAGTGGACTAGTAGAGGGGGACAATGAGCAGTTCTTC. Its translation: CASASGLVEGDNEQFF.

This clone was found a few times. A junction boundary mismatches the germline segment, possibly from a read error. The chain recombines TRBV2 with TRBJ2-3, with 12 nucleotides matching TRBD2. The germline gives CDR1 SNHLY, CDR2 FYNNEI. The CDR3 totals 15 residues. The CDR3 is CASRRLAGVGDAQYF. The CDR3 DNA sequence: TGTGCCAGCAGAAGACTAGCGGGAGTTGGAGATGCGCAGTATTTT.

This clone showed up just a few times. This chain uses TRBV2 with TRBJ2-7; D is possibly TRBD1 (6 bases). The CDR3 loop spans 15 amino acids. Trimming removed 3 bases at V and 1 base at J, with 13 bases between. The V gene's germline CDR1 is SNHLY and CDR2 FYNNEI. For the CDR3, the DNA is TGTGCCAGCAGTGAGGCCAGGGGCCCGTCCTACGAGCAGTACTTC. This gives the protein CASSEARGPSYEQYF.

The V call is TRBV7-8, the J call TRBJ1-6; D is undetermined. Looked up from germline, CDR1 is SGHVS and CDR2 is FQNEAQ. This CDR3 region has 15 residues. V gave up 1 base and J gave up 7 bases, with 11 bases separating them. The CDR3 sequence is CASSLGFSGNSPLHF. In nucleotides, the CDR3 is TGTGCCAGCAGCTTAGGTTTTTCGGGAAATTCACCCCTCCACTTT.

This clone has just a few counts. The chain combines TRBV7-3 with TRBJ2-2; D is possibly TRBD2 (6 bases). This CDR3 contains 15 residues. Germline loops: CDR1 SGHTA, CDR2 FQGTGA. V lost 0 bases and J lost 2, with 7 bases in between. CDR3 residues: CASSLTGGNTGELFF. DNA of the CDR3: TGTGCCAGCAGCTTAACGGGGGGTAACACCGGGGAGCTGTTTTTT.